This TCR beta chain was captured in a study of cytomegalovirus exposure and HLA in healthy donors. Study-wide results and caveats: Earlier results showed most TCR beta V segments being productive about 87% or about 30% of the time. Later analysis identified 16,000 or so TCR beta sequences associated with HLA alleles, using a false discovery rate threshold of 0.05. TCR beta V- and J-gene trimming was later associated with a missense DCLRE1C variant.

Vbeta (60) and Jbeta (13) primers were used in the PCR. This table comes from immunoSEQ multiplex PCR, and its TCRdb copy is limited to in-frame clones, with some not included. Found here are around 110,000 clones, around three quarters of them singletons; the top ten hold approximately 4.3%. Note on this clone: What it binds is not known.

This CDR3 is 16 amino acids long. The clonotype originates from a man aged 25-45 years in good health and CMV-seropositive. The gene calls are TRBV21-1 and TRBJ2-5; the tabulated D call, TRBD2, remains unverified against the DNA. TRBV21-1 is recorded as a pseudogene. Sequencing was carried out using PBMCs. The CDR3 DNA is TGTGCCAGCAGCAAAGGGGTGGGGGGTCGCCAAGAGACCCAGTACTTC. Protein: CASSKGVGGRQETQYF.